This is a list of T cell receptor beta chains from one sample in a study of lymphopenia after photon versus proton radiotherapy. Clones were read by immunoSEQ multiplex PCR, and TCRdb kept only the in-frame ones, dropping some. The repertoire holds roughly 40,000 clones, 86% seen once, with approximately 10% in the top ten. Source: peripheral blood, taken from a patient treated with proton-based radiotherapy. These receptors all stem from a woman aged 70-85 years with pancreatic cancer. Some clones in this sample may be carry-over from other donors' samples. CDR3s include the opening cysteine and the closing phenylalanine or tryptophan. The D gene is left open where the match is weak. Some rows have no size entry. The others give once, few or many, or a class for an expanded clone.

D	V	size	J	CDR3	DNA
.	TRBV27	.	TRBJ2-1	CASSLFTGFNEQFF	TGTGCCAGCAGTTTATTTACTGGGTTCAATGAGCAGTTCTTC
.	TRBV19	.	TRBJ1-5	CASRTLDIYSNQPQHF	TGTGCCAGTAGAACACTCGACATTTATAGCAATCAGCCCCAGCATTTT
.	TRBV14	.	TRBJ1-1	CASSQAGTRGEAFF	TGTGCCAGCAGCCAAGCAGGCACCCGTGGTGAAGCTTTCTTT
.	TRBV5-1	.	TRBJ2-1	CASSLPSSYNEQFF	TGCGCCAGCAGCTTGCCTAGCTCCTACAATGAGCAGTTCTTC
.	TRBV9	few	TRBJ2-5	CASSVGFRGRQTQYF	TGTGCCAGCAGCGTAGGCTTCAGGGGTCGGCAGACCCAGTACTTC
TRBD2	TRBV4-2	.	TRBJ2-1	CASSQDTGGPNEQFF	TGTGCCAGCAGCCAAGATACGGGAGGGCCAAATGAGCAGTTCTTC
.	TRBV10-3	.	TRBJ2-3	CAISKSTSTDTQYF	TGTGCCATCAGCAAGAGTACTAGCACAGATACGCAGTATTTT
.	TRBV28	.	TRBJ1-2	CASSLDILYGYTF	TGTGCCAGCAGTTTAGACATCCTCTATGGCTACACCTTC
TRBD1	TRBV4-1	.	TRBJ2-1	CASSQDGTGARREQFF	TGCGCCAGCAGCCAAGACGGGACAGGGGCCCGTCGTGAGCAGTTCTTC
TRBD1	TRBV2	once	TRBJ1-2	CASSGPQGARYGYTF	TGTGCCAGCAGTGGGCCACAGGGGGCACGCTATGGCTACACCTTC